The 25 T cell receptor beta chains below all came from one sample that was sequenced in a study of T cell clonality in common variable immunodeficiency. The study's findings and limits: In common variable immunodeficiency, TCR beta chains reportedly carried fewer deletions and N-nucleotide insertions.

The repertoire was sequenced with immunoSEQ multiplex PCR; TCRdb's copy has only in-frame clones and lacks some. The sample is made up of approximately 35,000 clones, none counted only once. No antigen has been assigned to these receptors. The sequencing sample was made of peripheral blood mononuclear cells. The receptors shown here come from a human donor with common variable immunodeficiency.

This clone was seen only a few times. The sequence runs out 3 residues before the end of the CDR3; the remainder is reconstructed from the germline J gene. This rearrangement joins TRBV2 to TRBJ2-3; 10 positions agree with TRBD1. CDR1 and CDR2 from the germline V gene are SNHLY and FYNNEI. The length of the CDR3 is 15 residues. V lost 5 bases to trimming and J lost 4 bases; unmatched junction nucleotides: 6. The CDR3 bases that were read are TGTGCCAGCAGTTACGGGACAGGGGAGGCAGATACG. Its protein product is CASSYGTGEADT. The entire CDR3 protein is CASSYGTGEADTQYF.

This clone was detected many times. Read coverage stops 3 residues before the CDR3 terminus; the germline J gene supplies the remainder. The V call is TRBV12-3 or TRBV12-4, the J call TRBJ1-2; D might be TRBD1 (5 bases). This CDR3 has 12 amino acids. CDR3 bases read: TGTGCCAGCAGTTTACCCAGGGAGGGC. As protein: CASSLPREG. The CDR3 as a whole reads CASSLPREGYTF.

This clone was recorded at least ten times. The read stops 3 residues short of the end of the CDR3; the missing end is completed from the germline J gene. This rearrangement joins TRBV28 to TRBJ1-5; TRBD1 agrees at 7 bases. V shed 6 bases and J 0 bases; nucleotides not matched to a gene: 14. The CDR3 is 18 residues long. Germline V lookup: CDR1 MDHEN, CDR2 SYDVKM. The CDR3 bases that were read are TGTGCCAGCAGCTTCCTGAGACAGGGAGATTATAGCAATCAGCCC. Translation: CASSFLRQGDYSNQP. In full, the CDR3 reads CASSFLRQGDYSNQPQHF.

The sample holds many counts of this clone. The sequence runs out 3 residues before the end of the CDR3; the remainder is reconstructed from the germline J gene. The chain is built from TRBV20-1 and TRBJ2-7; 14 bases fit TRBD2. Germline V gene lookup returns CDR1 DFQATT and CDR2 SNEGSKA (reference sequence). The CDR3 runs 16 residues. V gave up 4 bases and J gave up 5 bases; unmatched junction bases: 10. CDR3 DNA, as far as it was read: TGCAGTGCTACAAGGAGGACTAGCGGGGGGCGAAACGAG. As protein: CSATRRTSGGRNE. The whole CDR3 protein is CSATRRTSGGRNEQYF.

This clone was counted between two and nine times. A read error may produce the germline difference seen at one junction end. The read ends 3 residues shy of where the CDR3 ends; the end is completed using the germline J gene. The chain recombines TRBV7-9 with TRBJ2-5; D perhaps matches TRBD2 (5 bases). The CDR3 has 11 amino acids. Germline CDR1 and CDR2: SEHNR and FQNEAQ (reference sequence). CDR3 DNA, as far as it was read: TGTTCCAGTGGTCCGGGGGAGACC. This translates into CSSGPGET. The whole CDR3 is CSSGPGETQYF.

This clone occurred many times. From the germline J gene comes the end of the CDR3, since the read stops 3 residues before it. The rearrangement joins TRBV19 to TRBJ2-3, with TRBD1 matching 7 bases. This CDR3 spans 14 amino acids. Germline V gives CDR1 LNHDA, CDR2 SQIVND (reference sequence). The CDR3 bases that were read are TGTGCCAGTAGTATCAGGGACAGTAAAGCAGCG. Translation: CASSIRDSKAA. The whole CDR3 protein reads CASSIRDSKAAQYF.

This clone has at least ten counts. The read terminates 3 residues before the CDR3 end, so the remaining end is supplied by the germline J gene. This chain uses TRBV11-2 with TRBJ1-4; D possibly corresponds to TRBD1 (6 bases). This CDR3 region has 14 residues. The germline CDR1 and CDR2 sequences are SGHAT and FQNNGV. V was clipped by 5 bases and J by 7 bases, with 14 bases between them. CDR3 residues: CASSRTGFTEKLFF. The covered CDR3 bases are TGTGCCAGCAGCCGAACAGGGTTTACTGAAAAA.

This clone appeared a few times. The CDR3 end is not reached by the read, which stops 3 residues before it; the germline J gene fills it in. The V and J genes are TRBV11-1 and TRBJ1-1; weak D call: TRBD1 (5 bases). The CDR3 runs 14 residues. V lost 2 bases to trimming and J lost 4 bases, with 11 bases between them. Per the germline V gene, CDR1 is SGHAT and CDR2 is FQDESV (reference sequence). The CDR3 reads CASSLTQGSTEAFF. The DNA read from the CDR3 is TGTGCCAGCAGCTTAACCCAGGGAAGCACTGAA.

In its sample, this clone was seen many times. The DNA ends 3 residues before the CDR3 does, and the rest of the CDR3 is filled in from the germline J gene. V usage is TRBV19 and J usage is TRBJ2-5; tentatively, D is TRBD1 (6 bases). Germline values: CDR1 LNHDA, CDR2 SQIVND (reference sequence). Trimming pared 4 bases from V and 0 bases from J, leaving 9 bases between. The CDR3 loop spans 14 amino acids. CDR3 protein: CASSNDRNQETQYF. The covered CDR3 bases are TGTGCCAGTAGTAATGACAGGAACCAAGAGACC.

At least ten counts were recorded for this clone. The read terminates 3 residues ahead of where the CDR3 ends, so the germline J gene completes it. The chain uses TRBV20-1 and TRBJ2-2; 9 bases line up with TRBD1. Unmatched junction bases numbered 10, after V lost 6 bases and J lost 5 bases. Germline V CDR1 and CDR2: DFQATT, SNEGSKA (reference sequence). The CDR3 covers 15 residues. The part of the CDR3 DNA that was read is TGCAGTGCGAGGGGACAGGGAAGTAAGACCGGGGAG. This encodes CSARGQGSKTGE. The whole CDR3 reads CSARGQGSKTGELFF.

This clone was seen a few times. The read halts 3 residues ahead of the CDR3 end, with the missing end drawn from the germline J gene. V and J are TRBV7-2 and TRBJ2-2; tentatively, D is TRBD2 (5 bases). The germline V gene has CDR1 SGHTA and CDR2 FQGNSA. V lost 6 bases and J 4 bases, leaving 12 bases between the germline ends. The CDR3 covers 14 residues. The chain's CDR3 is CASRLGLGTGELFF. Incomplete CDR3 DNA: TGTGCCAGCAGACTAGGACTGGGCACCGGGGAG.

In its sample, this clone was seen a few times. The CDR3 is cut off 3 residues early in the read; its end comes from the germline J gene. The chain is built from TRBV7-2 and TRBJ2-5, with 8 bases fitting TRBD2. Germline values: CDR1 SGHTA, CDR2 FQGNSA. The junction had 2 bases not matched to a gene; V was cut back by 8 bases and J by 3 bases. There are 12 residues in the CDR3. CDR3 region: CASSGGEETQYF. The DNA read from the CDR3 is TGTGCCAGCTCGGGGGGGGAAGAGACC.

With regard to this clone: The DNA ends 3 residues before the CDR3 does, and the rest of the CDR3 is filled in from the germline J gene. This chain connects TRBV7-3 to TRBJ2-7, with 8 bases matching TRBD1. CDR3 size: 13 residues. V shed 1 base, J shed 6 bases, and the junction held 2 bases outside the gene matches. Germline V gene data show CDR1 as SGHTA and CDR2 as FQGTGA. The CDR3 spells CASSLNDRGEQYF. Incomplete CDR3 DNA: TGTGCCAGCAGCTTAAACGACAGGGGCGAG.

This clone appeared a few times. The covered CDR3 bases are TGCGCCAGCAGCGGGGGGACTGGATCCTACGAG. Its protein is CASSGGTGSYE. The whole CDR3 is CASSGGTGSYEQYF. This chain connects TRBV5-1 to TRBJ2-7; TRBD2 might be the D (6 bases). Read sequence stops 3 residues before the CDR3 end, and the germline J gene provides the missing end. CDR1 is SGHRS and CDR2 is YFSETQ in the germline V gene. Trimming took 4 bases from V and 1 from J, leaving 12 bases between them. The CDR3 spans 14 residues.

About this clone itself: The read comes to an end 3 residues before the CDR3 does, leaving the germline J gene to fill in the end. V gene TRBV7-2 combines with J gene TRBJ1-3; 7 bases are a match to TRBD1. This CDR3 region has 14 residues. V dropped 4 bases and J dropped 2; count of bases not matched to a gene: 2. Germline CDR1 SGHTA, CDR2 FQGNSA. The CDR3 spells CASSSGQPGNTIYF. The CDR3 bases that were read are TGTGCCAGCAGCTCGGGACAGCCTGGAAACACC.

This clone has ten or more counts. The sequence runs out 3 residues before the end of the CDR3; the remainder is reconstructed from the germline J gene. The rearrangement joins TRBV11-2 to TRBJ2-3, with no clear D. CDR1 and CDR2 (germline): SGHAT, FQNNGV. This CDR3 has 15 amino acids. V lost 1 base, J lost 6 bases, and 14 bases lay in between. CDR3 region: CASSLGGRTSDTQYF. The part of the CDR3 DNA that was read is TGTGCCAGCAGCTTAGGAGGCCGAACCTCGGATACG.

This clone showed up just a few times. The read halts 3 residues ahead of the CDR3 end, with the missing end drawn from the germline J gene. The rearrangement joins TRBV7-9 to TRBJ1-1; 9 nucleotides align to TRBD1. This CDR3 spans 14 amino acids. Germline V gene data show CDR1 as SEHNR and CDR2 as FQNEAQ (reference sequence). The junction had 6 bases not matched to a gene; V was cut back by 6 bases and J by 4 bases. The CDR3 bases that were read are TGTGCCAGCAGTAACAGGGGGCGCCTCACTGAA. It codes for CASSNRGRLTE. From start to end, the CDR3 is CASSNRGRLTEAFF.

This clone was observed at least ten times. At one of its ends the junction is not consistent with the germline gene, which may arise from a read error. The read falls 3 residues short of the CDR3 end, and the missing part is taken from the germline J gene. V usage is TRBV4-2 and J usage is TRBJ2-2, with 7 bases fitting TRBD1. The CDR3 runs to 17 residues. CDR1 is LGHNA and CDR2 is YNFKEQ in the germline V gene. The CDR3 bases that were read are TGCGCCAGCAGCCAAGATCCCACAGGGGCGAACACCGGGGAG. Translation: CASSQDPTGANTGE. The complete CDR3 sequence is CASSQDPTGANTGELFF.

This clone was counted many times. The read ends 3 residues shy of where the CDR3 ends; the end is completed using the germline J gene. The chain combines TRBV7-2 with TRBJ2-1; D is unresolved. Germline V gene lookup returns CDR1 SGHTA and CDR2 FQGNSA. This CDR3 has 14 amino acids. Trimming left V 0 bases short and J 3 bases short, with 6 bases between. CDR3 loop: CASSLAGSYNEQFF. The DNA read from the CDR3 is TGTGCCAGCAGCTTAGCGGGCAGCTACAATGAG.

This clone has only a few counts. Read sequence stops 3 residues before the CDR3 end, and the germline J gene provides the missing end. V and J are TRBV7-2 and TRBJ2-2; D not certain. Trimming left V 3 bases short and J 8 bases short, with 7 bases between. Germline V lookup: CDR1 SGHTA, CDR2 FQGNSA. There are 12 residues in the CDR3. The sequenced part of the CDR3 DNA is TGTGCCAGCAGCTTCGATACTGGGGAG. Its translation: CASSFDTGE. The complete CDR3 sequence is CASSFDTGELFF.

This clone has ten or more counts. The read ends 3 residues shy of where the CDR3 ends; the end is completed using the germline J gene. This chain connects TRBV7-3 to TRBJ1-2; TRBD1 matches at 10 bases. V lost 6 bases to trimming and J lost 3 bases; unmatched junction nucleotides: 1. This CDR3 is 13 amino acids long. Germline V gene data show CDR1 as SGHTA and CDR2 as FQGTGA. The CDR3 is CASSGQGDYGYTF. The DNA read from the CDR3 is TGTGCCAGCAGTGGACAGGGGGACTATGGC.

There are a few counts of this clone. The observed sequence ends 3 residues before the CDR3 terminus, with the missing tail filled in from the germline J gene. This chain joins TRBV6-2 or TRBV6-3 and TRBJ2-3, with 9 bases aligning to TRBD1. The CDR3 sequence is 15 residues long. With 5 bases clipped from V and 2 bases from J, the junction kept 5 bases outside the gene matches. Germline CDR1 MNHEY, CDR2 SVGEGT. The CDR3 bases that were read are TGTGCCAGCAGTAAGGGACAGGGATCCACAGATACG. Translation gives CASSKGQGSTDT. In full, the CDR3 is CASSKGQGSTDTQYF.

A few counts support this clone. A far bigger clonotype differs at one base, so this is likely a read error. The CDR3 end is not reached by the read, which stops 3 residues before it; the germline J gene fills it in. The rearrangement uses TRBV7-2 and TRBJ2-1; 13 nucleotides line up with TRBD2. Per germline, CDR1 SGHTA and CDR2 FQGNSA. V dropped 4 bases and J dropped 9; count of bases not matched to a gene: 6. The length of the CDR3 is 15 residues. CDR3 loop: CASSSRLAGGSEQFF. CDR3 DNA (partial): TGTGCCAGCAGCTCTCGACTAGCGGGAGGTAGTGAG.

Remarks on this clone: The read is 3 residues too short to cover the CDR3 end, so that end is filled in from the germline J gene. V usage is TRBV30 and J usage is TRBJ2-7; 11 bases are a match to TRBD2. V gave up 4 bases and J gave up 4 bases; unmatched junction bases: 3. CDR3 length equals 13 residues. Germline-derived CDR1 and CDR2 are GTSNPN and SVGIG (reference sequence). The covered CDR3 bases are TGTGCCTGGAAGCTAGCGGGAGGTTACGAG. Translation gives CAWKLAGGYE. The entire CDR3 protein reads CAWKLAGGYEQYF.

This clone was seen only a few times. With the read ending 3 residues before the CDR3 end, the germline J gene is used to fill in that end. This sequence joins TRBV19 and TRBJ2-7; 8 bases map to TRBD2. CDR1 and CDR2 (germline): LNHDA, SQIVND (reference sequence). V dropped 8 bases and J dropped 0; count of bases not matched to a gene: 15. The CDR3 is 17 amino acids. The CDR3 reads CASRDGFSGNPSYEQYF. CDR3 bases read: TGTGCCAGTCGGGACGGATTTAGCGGGAACCCCTCCTACGAG. The variable domain in full, completed from reference TRBV19 and TRBJ2-7, reads DGGITQSPKYLFRKEGQNVTLSCEQNLNHDAMYWYRQDPGQGLRLIYYSQIVNDFQKGDIAEGYSVSREKKESFPLTVTSAQKNPTAFYLCASRDGFSGNPSYEQYFGPGTRLTVT.